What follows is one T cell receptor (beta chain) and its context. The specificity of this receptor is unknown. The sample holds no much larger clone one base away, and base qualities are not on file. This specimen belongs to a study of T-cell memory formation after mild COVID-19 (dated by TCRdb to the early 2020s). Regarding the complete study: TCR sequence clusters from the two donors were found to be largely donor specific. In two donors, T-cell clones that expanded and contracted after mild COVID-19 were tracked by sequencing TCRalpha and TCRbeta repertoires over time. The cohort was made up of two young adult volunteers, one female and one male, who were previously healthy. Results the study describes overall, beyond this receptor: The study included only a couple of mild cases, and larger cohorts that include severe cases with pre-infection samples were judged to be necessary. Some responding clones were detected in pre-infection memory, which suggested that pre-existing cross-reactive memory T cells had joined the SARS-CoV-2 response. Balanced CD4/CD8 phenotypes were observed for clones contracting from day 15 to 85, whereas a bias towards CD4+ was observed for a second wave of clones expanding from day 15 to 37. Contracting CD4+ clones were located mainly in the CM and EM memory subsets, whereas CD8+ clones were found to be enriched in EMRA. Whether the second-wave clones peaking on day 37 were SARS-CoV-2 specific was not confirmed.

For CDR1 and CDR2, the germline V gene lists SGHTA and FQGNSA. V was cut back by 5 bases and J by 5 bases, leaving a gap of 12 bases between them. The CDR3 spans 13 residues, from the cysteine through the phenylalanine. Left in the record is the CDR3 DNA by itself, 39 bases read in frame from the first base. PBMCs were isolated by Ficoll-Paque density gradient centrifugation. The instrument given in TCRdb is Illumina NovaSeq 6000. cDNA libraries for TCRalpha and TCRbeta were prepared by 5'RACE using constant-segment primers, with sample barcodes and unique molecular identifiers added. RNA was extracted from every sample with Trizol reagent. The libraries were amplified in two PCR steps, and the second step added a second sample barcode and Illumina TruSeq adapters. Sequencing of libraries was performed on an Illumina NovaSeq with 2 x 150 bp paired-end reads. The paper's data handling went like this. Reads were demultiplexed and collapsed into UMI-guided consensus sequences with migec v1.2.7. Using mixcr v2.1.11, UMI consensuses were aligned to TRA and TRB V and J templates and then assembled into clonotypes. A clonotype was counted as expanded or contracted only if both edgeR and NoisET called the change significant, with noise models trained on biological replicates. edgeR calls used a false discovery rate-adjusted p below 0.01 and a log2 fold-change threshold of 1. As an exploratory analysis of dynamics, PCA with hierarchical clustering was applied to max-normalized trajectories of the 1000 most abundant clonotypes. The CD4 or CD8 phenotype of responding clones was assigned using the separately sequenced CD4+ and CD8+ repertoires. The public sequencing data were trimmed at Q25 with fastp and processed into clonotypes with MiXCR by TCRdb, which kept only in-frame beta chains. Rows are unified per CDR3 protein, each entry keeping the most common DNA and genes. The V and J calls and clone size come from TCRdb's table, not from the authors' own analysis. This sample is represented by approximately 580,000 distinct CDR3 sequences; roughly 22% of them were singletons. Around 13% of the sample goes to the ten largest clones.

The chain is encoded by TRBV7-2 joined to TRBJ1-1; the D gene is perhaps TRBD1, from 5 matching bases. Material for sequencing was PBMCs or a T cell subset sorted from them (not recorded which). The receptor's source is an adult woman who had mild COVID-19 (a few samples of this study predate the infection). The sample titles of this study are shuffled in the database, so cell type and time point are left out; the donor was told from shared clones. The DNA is TGTGCCAGCAGCGGACGACAGATGACTGAAGCTTTCTTT. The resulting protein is CASSGRQMTEAFF.